This T cell receptor (beta chain) is drawn from a study of cytomegalovirus exposure and HLA in healthy donors. About this clone itself: As yet, its antigen is unknown.

PCR was performed using 60 Vbeta and 13 Jbeta primers. Original processing notes: In a later analysis, the count reached 75 million to 90 million unique TCR beta chains, with 9 million to 11 million shared. The method was immunoSEQ multiplex PCR; TCRdb's version includes in-frame clones alone and lacks a portion of them. V and J calls and clone size are given by that table; D and trimming were obtained from the DNA. The sample has about 67,000 clones, around 63% seen once. Study-wide points: Certain indistinguishable V segments, among them TRBV6-2 and TRBV6-3, were excluded.

V shed 7 bases and J shed 6 bases, with 12 bases lying between them. CDR1 SEHNR and CDR2 FQNEAQ come from the germline V gene (reference sequence). This CDR3 has 13 residues. The source of this sequence is a woman aged 30 to 39 in good health and CMV-seronegative. The gene calls are TRBV7-9 and TRBJ2-2, with TRBD1 as a possible D gene (6 bases). Sequencing input: PBMCs. CDR3 sequence (DNA): TGTGCCAGCACCACCGCAGGGGCCGGGGAGCTGTTTTTT. It translates to CASTTAGAGELFF.